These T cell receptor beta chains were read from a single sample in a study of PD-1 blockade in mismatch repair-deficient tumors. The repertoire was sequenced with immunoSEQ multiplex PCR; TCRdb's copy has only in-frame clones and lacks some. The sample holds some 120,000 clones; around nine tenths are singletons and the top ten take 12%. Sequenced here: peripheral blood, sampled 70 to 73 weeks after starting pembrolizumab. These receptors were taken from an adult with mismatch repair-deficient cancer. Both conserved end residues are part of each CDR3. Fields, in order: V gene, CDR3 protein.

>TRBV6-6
CASSYMGREQYF
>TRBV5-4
CASSIGGSGANVLTF
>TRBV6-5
CASSNRAEQYF
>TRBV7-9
CASNLVGGLTYNEQFF
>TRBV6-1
CASSEATSGSHEQFF
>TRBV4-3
CASSLRETAYNEQFF
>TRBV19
CDPNYVDRAILNYGYTF
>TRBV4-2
CASSQDHGREGRNEQFF
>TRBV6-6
CASSYSQGAHTGELFF
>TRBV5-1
CASSFSSTDTQYF